The clone carrying this T cell receptor beta chain is termed medium-sized. The target antigen is unknown. As to treatment: roughly 11-day PBMC culture with coronavirus spike peptide pools or control peptides (ViraFEST assay). Trimming took off 7 bases at V and 6 bases at J, with 18 bases between the two ends. This CDR3 has 14 residues. Germline V gives CDR1 SEHNR, CDR2 FQNEAQ (reference sequence). The data were obtained in a study of vaccination and CD4 T cells after COVID-19. Sequencing of DNA taken from cultured CD4+ T cells relied on the Oncomine TCR Beta short-read assay. TCRdb fed the PCR reads into MiXCR, producing one record per CDR3 protein. This table has about 6,600 distinct CDR3 sequences, over 20% appearing once.

The receptor's source is a human donor who had recovered from COVID-19. The sequencing here drew on CD4+ T cells from blood, cultured in vitro, taken after SARS-CoV-2 vaccination. V and J are TRBV7-9 and TRBJ1-2, with D possibly TRBD1 on 6 matching bases. The CDR3 DNA follows: TGTGCCAGCAACCTACTACAGGGTACGCATGGCTACACCTTC. It yields the protein CASNLLQGTHGYTF. The complete variable domain, with remaining parts taken from reference TRBV7-9 and TRBJ1-2, reads DTGVSQNPRHKITKRGQNVTFRCDPISEHNRLYWYRQTLGQGPEFLTYFQNEAQLEKSRLLSDRFSAERPKGSFSTLEIQRTEQGDSAMYLCASNLLQGTHGYTFGSGTRLTVV.